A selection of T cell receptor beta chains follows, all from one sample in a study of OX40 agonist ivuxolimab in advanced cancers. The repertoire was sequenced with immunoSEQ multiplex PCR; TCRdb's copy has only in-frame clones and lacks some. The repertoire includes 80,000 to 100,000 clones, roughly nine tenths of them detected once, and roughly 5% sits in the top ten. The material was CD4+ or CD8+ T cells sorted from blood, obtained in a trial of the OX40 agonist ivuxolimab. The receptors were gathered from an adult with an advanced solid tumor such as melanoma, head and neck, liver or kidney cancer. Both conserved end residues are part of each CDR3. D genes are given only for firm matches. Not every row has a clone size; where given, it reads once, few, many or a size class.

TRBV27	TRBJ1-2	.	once	TGTGCCAGCAGTTTTCAGTCGTCTGGGTTTGCAGGGTCTAACTATGGCTACACCTTC	CASSFQSSGFAGSNYGYTF
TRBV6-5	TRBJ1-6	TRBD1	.	TGTGCCAGCAGTTACGGAAGGGACAGGGATGGTTCACCCCTCCACTTT	CASSYGRDRDGSPLHF
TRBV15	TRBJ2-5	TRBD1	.	TGTGCCACCAGTATAGACAGGGGACAAGAGACCCAGTACTTC	CATSIDRGQETQYF
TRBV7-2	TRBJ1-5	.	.	TGTGCCAGCAGCTCGACAGTGAATCAGCCCCAGCATTTT	CASSSTVNQPQHF
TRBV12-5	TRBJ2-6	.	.	TGTGCTAGTGGTTTGGAGTCTGGGGCCAACGTCCTGACTTTC	CASGLESGANVLTF
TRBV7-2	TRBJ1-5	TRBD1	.	TGTGCCAGCAGCCTCGGGACAGCCCAGAGGCAGCCCCAGCATTTT	CASSLGTAQRQPQHF
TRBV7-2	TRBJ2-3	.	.	TGTGCCAGCAGTTTGGACCAGGGCACAGATACGCAGTATTTT	CASSLDQGTDTQYF
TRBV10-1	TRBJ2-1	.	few	TGCGCCAGCAGTCGACCAGGAGGACAGCAGTTCTTC	CASSRPGGQQFF
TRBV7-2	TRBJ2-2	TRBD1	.	TGTGCCAGCAGCTTAGCGGGACAGCTTAACACCGGGGAGCTGTTTTTT	CASSLAGQLNTGELFF
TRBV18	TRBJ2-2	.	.	TGTGCCAGCTCACCACAGGCGGTTTGGAACACCGGGGAGCTGTTTTTT	CASSPQAVWNTGELFF
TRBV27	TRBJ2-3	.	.	TGTGCCAGCAGTTTATCTCCCGATACGCAGTATTTT	CASSLSPDTQYF
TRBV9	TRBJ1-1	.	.	TGTGCCAGCAGCGAAAACGGGGGATCGAACGCTGAAGCTTTCTTT	CASSENGGSNAEAFF
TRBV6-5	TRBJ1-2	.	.	TGTGCCAGCCTTGGGGTTTTGAGCTATGGCTACACCTTC	CASLGVLSYGYTF
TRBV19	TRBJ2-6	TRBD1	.	TGTGCCTCTATCGCGGGACAGGGGTATCCTGGGGCCAACGTCCTGACTTTC	CASIAGQGYPGANVLTF
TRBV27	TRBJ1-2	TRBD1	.	TGTGCCAGCAGTTTAACAGGGGGCCTTGGCTACACCTTC	CASSLTGGLGYTF
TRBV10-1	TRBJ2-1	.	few	TGCGCCAGCAGTGATTGGAGCCAGGGCCAGTTCTTC	CASSDWSQGQFF
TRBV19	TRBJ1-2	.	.	TGTGCCAGTAGCCGAGCGGGGGGGCCCTATGGCTACACCTTC	CASSRAGGPYGYTF
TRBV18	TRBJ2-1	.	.	TGTGCCAGCTCACACCCGAGCTCCTACAATGAGCAGTTCTTC	CASSHPSSYNEQFF
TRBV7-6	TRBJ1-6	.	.	TGTGCCAGCAGCCCGAGTACCTATAATTCACCCCTCCACTTT	CASSPSTYNSPLHF
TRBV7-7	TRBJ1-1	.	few	TGTGCTAGCAGCTTACAGACCTACACTGAAGCTTTCTTT	CASSLQTYTEAFF
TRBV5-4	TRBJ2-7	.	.	TGTGCCAGCAGCTTGGGGGGGGAGACTAGGGAGCAGTACTTC	CASSLGGETREQYF
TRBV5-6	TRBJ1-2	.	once	TGTGCCAGCAGCCTCGGGGGGTTCGGCTATGGCTACACCTTC	CASSLGGFGYGYTF
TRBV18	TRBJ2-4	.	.	TGTGCCAGCTCACCTTCTGAGGGTTGGCAAGGCATTCAGTACTTC	CASSPSEGWQGIQYF
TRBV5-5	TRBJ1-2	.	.	TGTGCCAGCAGCCCCGGCTGGGGGGCGAAACCCTATGGCTACACCTTC	CASSPGWGAKPYGYTF
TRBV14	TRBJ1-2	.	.	TGTGCCAGCAGCCAAGGAATGAAGGGTATAAGCTATGGCTACACCTTC	CASSQGMKGISYGYTF
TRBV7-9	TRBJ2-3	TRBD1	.	TGTGCCAGCAGCCGCCTGACAGGGGCAAGCACAGATACGCAGTATTTT	CASSRLTGASTDTQYF
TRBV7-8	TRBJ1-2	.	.	TGTGCCAGCAGCTTAGCGGATACAGGGACGGCTGGAAGTGCGGGCTACACCTTC	CASSLADTGTAGSAGYTF
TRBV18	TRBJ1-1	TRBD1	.	TGTGCCAGCTCACCGGGAGAAGGGACAGGGGAAGCTTTCTTT	CASSPGEGTGEAFF
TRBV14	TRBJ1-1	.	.	TGTGCCAGCAGCCAAGGGACAGTCGTGAACACTGAAGCTTTCTTT	CASSQGTVVNTEAFF
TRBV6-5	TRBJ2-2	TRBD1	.	TGTGCCAGCAACCGACAGGGATTAAGGACCGGGGAGCTGTTTTTT	CASNRQGLRTGELFF
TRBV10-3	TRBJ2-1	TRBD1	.	TGTGCCATCAGCGGGACAGGCCACAATGAGCAGTTCTTC	CAISGTGHNEQFF
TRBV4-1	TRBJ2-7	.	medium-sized	TGCGCCAGCAGCCAGGACGGATACTACGAGCAGTACTTC	CASSQDGYYEQYF
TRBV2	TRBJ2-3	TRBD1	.	TGTGCCAGCAGTGCCACAGGGGACGATACGCAGTATTTT	CASSATGDDTQYF
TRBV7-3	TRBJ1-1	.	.	TGTGCCAGCAGCACGCACGGGGGCTCTGAAGCTTTCTTT	CASSTHGGSEAFF
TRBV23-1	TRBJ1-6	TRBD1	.	TGCGCCAGCAGTCGGCCGGGACAGGGGGAGAATAATTCACCCCTCCACTTT	CASSRPGQGENNSPLHF
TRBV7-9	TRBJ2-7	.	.	TGTGCCAGCAGCCTCGGTCAGGGGGGTGGCTACGAGCAGTACTTC	CASSLGQGGGYEQYF
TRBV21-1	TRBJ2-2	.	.	TGTGCCAGCAGTCAGAGACTGGGGAAAAGGACCGGGGAGCTGTTTTTT	CASSQRLGKRTGELFF
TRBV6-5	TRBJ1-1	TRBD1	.	TGTGCCAGCAGTTACTTGGACAGGGGTGAAGCTTTCTTT	CASSYLDRGEAFF
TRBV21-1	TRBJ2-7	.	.	TGTGCCAGCAGCAAAGGGGGACTAGCGCCCTACGAGCAGTACTTC	CASSKGGLAPYEQYF
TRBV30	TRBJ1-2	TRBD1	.	TGTGCCTGGAGTAACAGGGGGCTCAAGAGCTATGGCTACACCTTC	CAWSNRGLKSYGYTF
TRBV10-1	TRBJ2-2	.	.	TGCGCCAGCAGTGAGTCGATCATAGGAACGGGGGAGCTGTTTTTT	CASSESIIGTGELFF